This T cell receptor beta chain derives from a study of blood T cell repertoires in COVID-19. Across the study: Some COVID-19 samples were acute and others convalescent; all came from the United States, Italy and Spain. Sample material is recorded as cDNA or gDNA derived from T cells, B-cell-depleted T cells, or PBMCs.

In the authors' workflow: It was from reference gene primer amplification that nucleated cell counts were estimated. Here immunoSEQ multiplex PCR was the method, and the copy in TCRdb shows in-frame clones only, minus some. V, J and clone size derive from that table, while D and trimming were established from the DNA sequence. The sample contains about 150,000 clones, approximately 78% of which appear only once. Per germline, CDR1 SGHRS and CDR2 YFSETQ. The junction had 7 bases not matched to a gene; V was cut back by 4 bases and J by 5 bases. The CDR3 loop spans 15 amino acids. This receptor was taken from an elderly man with acute or convalescent COVID-19. Material: peripheral blood. This chain joins TRBV5-1 and TRBJ2-3, with 10 positions matching TRBD1. In DNA form, the CDR3 reads TGCGCCAGCAGCAGACAGGGGGCGCATCAAGATACGCAGTATTTT. Translation gives CASSRQGAHQDTQYF. Full variable domain (missing parts from reference TRBV5-1 and TRBJ2-3): KAGVTQTPRYLIKTRGQQVTLSCSPISGHRSVSWYQQTPGQGLQFLFEYFSETQRNKGNFPGRFSGRQFSNSRSEMNVSTLELGDSALYLCASSRQGAHQDTQYFGPGTRLTVL.